A single sample is the source of the 13 T cell receptor beta chains below, sequenced in a study of T cells in Graves' hyperthyroidism and ophthalmopathy. Researchers amplified the TCR beta CDR3 regions from RNA transcripts. Using the HTBI primer set, a first-round RT-PCR was run on the TCR CDR3. From the multiplex PCR reads, TCRdb called clonotypes with MiXCR, one entry per CDR3 protein. Of a few hundred thousand distinct CDR3 sequences listed, roughly 14% were seen once; the top ten hold around 7.8%. Material: blood. The receptors were gathered from a woman in her 30s with Graves' hyperthyroidism.

This clonotype was seen many times. V usage is TRBV20-1 and J usage is TRBJ2-1, with 9 bases lining up with TRBD1. Unmatched junction bases numbered 17, after V lost 6 bases and J lost 2 bases. Germline assignment: CDR1 DFQATT and CDR2 SNEGSKA (reference sequence). There are 18 residues in the CDR3. The CDR3 region has the DNA TGCAGTGCCGCGGATGTGGGGTCCGGGACAGGGCCCTACAATGAGCAGTTCTTC. Translated: CSAADVGSGTGPYNEQFF.

This clonotype was observed a handful of times. The chain combines TRBV7-2 with TRBJ1-3; 8 nucleotides match TRBD1. Germline lookup yields CDR1 SGHTA and CDR2 FQGNSA. V dropped 1 base and J dropped 0; count of bases not matched to a gene: 8. This CDR3 spans 18 amino acids. CDR3 sequence: CASSLGYTGGNSGNTIYF. The CDR3 nucleotides read TGTGCCAGCAGCTTAGGGTACACAGGGGGTAACTCTGGAAACACCATATATTTT.

This clonotype has more than one count but fewer than ten. The chain's CDR3 is CASSGTRGDTQYF. In DNA form, the CDR3 reads TGTGCCAGCAGTGGAACTCGTGGTGATACGCAGTATTTT. The chain employs TRBV6-1 and TRBJ2-3; the D is unclear. Germline V gene data show CDR1 as MNHNS and CDR2 as SASEGT. Trimming stripped 4 bases from V and 6 bases from J, with 11 bases between. The CDR3 length is 13 residues.

In its sample, this clonotype was seen many times. The rearrangement links TRBV2 to TRBJ2-5; D not certain. Trimming took 6 bases from V and 8 from J, leaving 16 bases between them. The CDR3 contains 13 residues. CDR1 is SNHLY and CDR2 is FYNNEI in the germline V gene. DNA of the CDR3: TGTGCCAGCAGATGGAACCCACCTAATACCCAGTACTTC. It encodes CASRWNPPNTQYF.

The table lists this clonotype with many counts. The J gene is TRBJ2-2, the V gene TRBV6-2 or TRBV6-3; tentative D call: TRBD1 (6 bases). V lost 8 bases to trimming and J lost 6 bases, with 10 bases between them. The CDR3 length is 12 residues. Germline CDR1 MNHEY, CDR2 SVGEGT. CDR3 region: CASETGSGELFF. In DNA, the CDR3 is TGTGCCAGCGAAACAGGGTCCGGGGAGCTGTTTTTT.

A note on this clonotype: A single base separates this from a much larger clone, so it may be a read error. The V and J genes are TRBV6-2 or TRBV6-3 and TRBJ2-1; possibly TRBD2 for D (6 bases). Germline V gene data show CDR1 as MNHEY and CDR2 as SVGEGT. CDR3 length equals 14 residues. V shed 6 bases and J shed 6 bases, with 15 bases lying between them. CDR3: CASREGVSCNEQFF. The CDR3 bases are TGTGCCAGCAGGGAGGGAGTGAGCTGCAATGAGCAGTTCTTC.

The sample holds many counts of this clonotype. Here the CDR3 reads CAISWTSGYEQYF. The CDR3 DNA reads TGTGCCATCAGTTGGACTAGCGGCTACGAGCAGTACTTC. This chain uses TRBV10-3 with TRBJ2-7, with 10 positions matching TRBD2. Losses at the gene ends were 5 bases for V and 3 bases for J; bases not matched to a gene: 1. The CDR3 contains 13 residues. CDR1 and CDR2 from the germline V gene are ENHRY and SYGVKD.

This clonotype has more than one count but fewer than ten. This rearrangement joins TRBV9 to TRBJ2-2; 7 bases are a match to TRBD1. The CDR3 loop spans 15 amino acids. V gave up 4 bases and J gave up 0 bases; unmatched junction bases: 3. Germline V gene lookup returns CDR1 SGDLS and CDR2 YYNGEE. The DNA of the CDR3 is TGTGCCAGCAGCCCGACAGGGTCGAACACCGGGGAGCTGTTTTTT. It yields the protein CASSPTGSNTGELFF.

V and J are TRBV15 and TRBJ1-6, with 8 positions matching TRBD1. V lost 3 bases, J lost 2 bases, and 9 bases stayed unmatched. From germline, CDR1 is LNHNV and CDR2 YYDKDF (reference sequence). This CDR3 is built from 18 residues. The CDR3 DNA sequence: TGTGCCACCAGCAGTGCGTTACAGGGGGGACCCTATAATTCACCCCTCCACTTT. This gives the protein CATSSALQGGPYNSPLHF. Based on the CDR3 plus reference TRBV15 and TRBJ1-6, the full variable domain is DAMVIQNPRYQVTQFGKPVTLSCSQTLNHNVMYWYQQKSSQAPKLLFHYYDKDFNNEADTPDNFQSRRPNTSFCFLDIRSPGLGDTAMYLCATSSALQGGPYNSPLHFGNGTRLTVT.

Regarding this clonotype: This clone may be a read error of a much larger clone one base away. This chain joins TRBV3-1 and TRBJ2-2, with D perhaps matching TRBD2 (5 bases). Germline V gives CDR1 LGHDT, CDR2 YNNKEL (reference sequence). This CDR3 is 15 amino acids long. CDR3 protein: CASSQESGYTGELLF. CDR3 DNA: TGTGCCAGCAGCCAAGAATCCGGCTACACCGGGGAGCTGCTTTTT.

This clonotype has just a few counts. The V gene is TRBV5-1, the J gene TRBJ2-7, with 8 bases fitting TRBD2. The CDR3 has 15 residues. CDR1 SGHRS and CDR2 YFSETQ come from the germline V gene. Trimming removed 4 bases from V and 4 bases from J; junction bases left unmatched: 10. In nucleotides, the CDR3 is TGCGCCAGCAGCGCCTATAGCGGGATTCCTTACGAGCAGTACTTC. Its translation: CASSAYSGIPYEQYF.

The J gene is TRBJ1-1, the V gene TRBV7-2, with TRBD1 matching 7 bases. V dropped 5 bases and J dropped 2; count of bases not matched to a gene: 8. Germline CDR1 is SGHTA and CDR2 is FQGNSA. The CDR3 extends over 15 amino acids. CDR3 sequence reads: CASSKMGQPNTEAFF. The CDR3 nucleotides read TGTGCCAGCAGCAAAATGGGACAGCCCAACACTGAAGCTTTCTTT.

This clonotype has a count of ten or more. The rearrangement joins TRBV11-3 to TRBJ1-1, with a possible D match to TRBD1 (6 bases). V lost 5 bases and J 4 bases, leaving 11 bases between the germline ends. In germline, CDR1 is SGHNT, CDR2 YENEEA. CDR3 length: 13 amino acids. The DNA of the CDR3 is TGTGCCAGCAGCCCACAGGGACCCACTGAAGCTTTCTTT. Protein: CASSPQGPTEAFF.